These 4 T cell receptor beta chains originate from one sample sequenced in a study of cytomegalovirus exposure and HLA in healthy donors (dated by TCRdb to the late 2010s). Libraries were constructed by the immunoSEQ multiplex PCR assay. The immuneACCESS repertoire file appears here via TCRdb, limited to in-frame rearrangements. These files lack a portion of the clones; in checked studies, under half of the deficit traces to unresolved V genes, and the cause of the others is not known. This sample gives 100,000 to 150,000 clones in total; roughly 88% of them show up just once. The ten largest account for 4.5% to 6% of the sample. Specimen: PBMCs. The receptors originated from a man aged 18 to 35 in good health and CMV-seronegative.

This clone occurred once. V is TRBV9 and J is TRBJ2-7; possibly TRBD2 for D (6 bases). Germline V gives CDR1 SGDLS, CDR2 YYNGEE. The germline V and J ends were trimmed by 3 bases and 4 bases, with 8 bases remaining between them. The CDR3 length is 12 residues. In nucleotides, the CDR3 is TGTGCCAGCAGCGGAGGAGGGTACGAGCAGTACTTC. It encodes CASSGGGYEQYF.

V gene TRBV5-8 combines with J gene TRBJ2-7; TRBD1 agrees at 8 bases. This CDR3 has 17 amino acids. V dropped 4 bases and J dropped 5; count of bases not matched to a gene: 17. Germline V lookup: CDR1 SGHTS, CDR2 YDEGEE. The DNA of the CDR3 is TGTGCCAGCAGCCCACCCTTCGCCAGGGGGCCTATCGACGAGCAGTACTTC. Translating it yields CASSPPFARGPIDEQYF.

The genes are TRBV30 and TRBJ2-5; D is ambiguous. The CDR3 contains 11 residues. The germline V gene encodes CDR1 GTSNPN and CDR2 SVGIG (reference sequence). Trimming stripped 1 base from V and 5 bases from J, with 5 bases between. In DNA form, the CDR3 reads TGTGCCTGGAGTGGCGTGGAGACCCAGTACTTC. It is translated as CAWSGVETQYF.

This clone is a singleton in its sample. V usage is TRBV7-9 and J usage is TRBJ1-1; D might be TRBD1 (5 bases). Looked up from germline, CDR1 is SEHNR and CDR2 is FQNEAQ (reference sequence). The CDR3 extends over 14 amino acids. The V end was cut by 4 bases, the J end by 1 base, with 10 bases between. CDR3 sequence (DNA): TGTGCCAGCAGCTATGGGGGGGGGAACACTGAAGCTTTCTTT. This codes for CASSYGGGNTEAFF.